The clone carrying this T cell receptor beta chain was found many times. Its antigen is undetermined. In germline, CDR1 is SEHNR, CDR2 FQNEAQ (reference sequence). The CDR3 spans 15 residues. Germline trimming cut 5 bases from V and 3 bases from J; bases unmatched to any gene: 9. TCRdb used MiXCR to reprocess the reads, holding one entry per CDR3 protein. The sample lists around 280,000 distinct CDR3 sequences, approximately 13% seen once, with 7.5% to 10% in the top ten. This record comes from a study of T cell repertoires in cytomegalovirus infection. Turning to the study itself: It can be stated that public TCR beta signatures indicated CMV infection as well as a matching HLA type. Findings and caveats of the study: Ex vivo responses were dominated by HLA-C-restricted CMV-specific TCR beta clonotypes.

The chain joins TRBV7-9 to TRBJ1-2; 7 nucleotides line up with TRBD1. The TCR comes from a human donor in good health (CMV status not recorded). Some clones in this sample may be carry-over from other donors' samples. Sequenced sample: PBMCs. DNA of the CDR3: TGTGCCAGCAGCGAGACAGGGAGGGTGGACTATGGCTACACCTTC. Amino acid sequence: CASSETGRVDYGYTF.